This T cell receptor (beta chain) was obtained from a study of T cells in Graves' hyperthyroidism and ophthalmopathy. Using RNA transcripts as the source, TCR beta CDR3 regions were amplified. The study used the HTBI primer set for a first-round RT-PCR of the TCR CDR3. TCRdb used MiXCR to reprocess the multiplex PCR reads, holding one entry per CDR3 protein. The sample consists of more than 500,000 distinct CDR3 sequences, about 15% of them appearing once. Exclusion followed for patients with uncontrolled infection, other autoimmune disease, pregnancy or lactation. For the diagnoses, clinical symptoms, serum thyroxine and TRAb, thyroid ultrasound and orbital computed tomography were used. Fresh peripheral blood, 10 ml, was the source of the PBMCs. Study-wide results and limits: Among clonotypes expanded in thyroid above 0.001, most were also found in blood.

This clonotype was counted many times. The antigen is unknown. Sample: blood. This clonotype was sampled from a woman between 35 and 50 years old with Graves' ophthalmopathy.

In DNA, the CDR3 is TGTGCCAGCAGCATCACTGAAGCTTTCTTT. Its protein is CASSITEAFF. The chain employs TRBV13 and TRBJ1-1; no reliable D call. The CDR3 consists of 10 residues. With 5 bases removed from V and 4 bases from J, the gap between germline ends came to 2 bases. From germline, CDR1 is PRHDT and CDR2 FYEKMQ (reference sequence).